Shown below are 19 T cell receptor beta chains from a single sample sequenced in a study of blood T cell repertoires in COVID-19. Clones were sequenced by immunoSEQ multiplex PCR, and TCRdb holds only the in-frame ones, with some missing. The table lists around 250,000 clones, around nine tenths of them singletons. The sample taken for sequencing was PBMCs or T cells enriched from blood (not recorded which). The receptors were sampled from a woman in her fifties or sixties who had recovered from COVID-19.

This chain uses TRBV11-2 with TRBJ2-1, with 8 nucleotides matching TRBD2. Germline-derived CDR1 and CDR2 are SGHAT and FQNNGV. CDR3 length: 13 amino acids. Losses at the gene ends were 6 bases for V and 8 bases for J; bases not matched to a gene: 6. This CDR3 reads CASRLGTRDEQFF. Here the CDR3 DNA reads TGTGCCAGCAGACTAGGGACTAGAGATGAGCAGTTCTTC.

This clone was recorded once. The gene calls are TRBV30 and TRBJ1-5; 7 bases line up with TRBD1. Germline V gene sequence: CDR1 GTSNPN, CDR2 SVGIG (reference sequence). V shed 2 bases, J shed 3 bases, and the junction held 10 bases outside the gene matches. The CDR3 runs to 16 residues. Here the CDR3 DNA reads TGTGCCTGGAGTTCTTACAGGGGATCAGTCAATCAGCCCCAGCATTTT. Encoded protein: CAWSSYRGSVNQPQHF.

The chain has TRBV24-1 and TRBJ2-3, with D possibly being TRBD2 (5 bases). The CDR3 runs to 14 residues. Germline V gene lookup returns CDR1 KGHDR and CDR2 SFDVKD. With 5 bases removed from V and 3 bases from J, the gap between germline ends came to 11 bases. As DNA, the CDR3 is TGTGCCACCAGTGGCCGGGGAGCGACAGATACGCAGTATTTT. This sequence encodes CATSGRGATDTQYF.

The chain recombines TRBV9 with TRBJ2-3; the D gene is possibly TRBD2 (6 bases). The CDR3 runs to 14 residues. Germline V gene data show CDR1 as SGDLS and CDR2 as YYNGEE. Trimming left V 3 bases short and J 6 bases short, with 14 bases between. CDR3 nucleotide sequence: TGTGCCAGCAGCGGAGCGGGTCTCACCGATACGCAGTATTTT. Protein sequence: CASSGAGLTDTQYF.

CDR3: CAWSSKGRTSYNEQFF. The CDR3 DNA is TGTGCCTGGAGTTCTAAAGGGAGGACCTCCTACAATGAGCAGTTCTTC. The chain is built from TRBV30 and TRBJ2-1; tentative D call: TRBD2 (6 bases). This CDR3 is built from 16 residues. Trimming took off 2 bases at V and 0 bases at J, with 14 bases between the two ends. CDR1 and CDR2 (germline): GTSNPN, SVGIG (reference sequence).

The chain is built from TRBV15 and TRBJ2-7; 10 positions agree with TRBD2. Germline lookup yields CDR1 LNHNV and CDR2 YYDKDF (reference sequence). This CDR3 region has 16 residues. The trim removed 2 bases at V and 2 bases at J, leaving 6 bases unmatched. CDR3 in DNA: TGTGCCACCAGCAGACTAGCGGGAGTTTCCCCCTACGAGCAGTACTTC. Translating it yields CATSRLAGVSPYEQYF.

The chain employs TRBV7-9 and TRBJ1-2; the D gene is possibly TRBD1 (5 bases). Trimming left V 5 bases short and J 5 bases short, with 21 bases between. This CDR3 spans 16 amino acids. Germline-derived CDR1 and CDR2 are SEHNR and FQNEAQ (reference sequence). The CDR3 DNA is TGTGCCAGCAGCAATCTTCAGGGATTGGCTGTGTATGGCTACACCTTC. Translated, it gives CASSNLQGLAVYGYTF.

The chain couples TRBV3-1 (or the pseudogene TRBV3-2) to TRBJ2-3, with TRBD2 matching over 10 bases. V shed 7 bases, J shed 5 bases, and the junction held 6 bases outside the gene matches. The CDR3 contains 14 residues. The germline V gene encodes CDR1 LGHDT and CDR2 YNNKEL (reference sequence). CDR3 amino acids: CASNLAGALDTQYF. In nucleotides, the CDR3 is TGTGCCAGCAATCTAGCGGGAGCCTTAGATACGCAGTATTTT.

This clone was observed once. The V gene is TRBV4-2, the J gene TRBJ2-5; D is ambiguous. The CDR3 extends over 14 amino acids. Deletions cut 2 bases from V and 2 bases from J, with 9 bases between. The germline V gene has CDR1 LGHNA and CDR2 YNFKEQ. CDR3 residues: CASSQPLLQETQYF. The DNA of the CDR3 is TGTGCCAGCAGCCAACCCCTCTTACAAGAGACCCAGTACTTC.

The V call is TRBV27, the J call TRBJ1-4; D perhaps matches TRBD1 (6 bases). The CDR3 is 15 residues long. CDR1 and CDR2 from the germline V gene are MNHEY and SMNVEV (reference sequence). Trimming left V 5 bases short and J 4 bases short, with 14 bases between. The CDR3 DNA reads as TGTGCCAGCAGTCGGTGGGGACAAGATAATGAAAAACTGTTTTTT. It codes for CASSRWGQDNEKLFF. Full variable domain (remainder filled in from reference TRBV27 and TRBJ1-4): EAQVTQNPRYLITVTGKKLTVTCSQNMNHEYMSWYRQDPGLGLRQIYYSMNVEVTDKGDVPEGYKVSRKEKRNFPLILESPSPNQTSLYFCASSRWGQDNEKLFFGSGTQLSVL.

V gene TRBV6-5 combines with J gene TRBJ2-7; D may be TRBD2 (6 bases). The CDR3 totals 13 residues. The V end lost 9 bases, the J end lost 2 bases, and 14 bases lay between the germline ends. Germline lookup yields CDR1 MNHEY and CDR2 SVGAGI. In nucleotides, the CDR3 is TGTGCCAGTAGCTTGGGGGGTCCCTACGAGCAGTACTTC. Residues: CASSLGGPYEQYF.

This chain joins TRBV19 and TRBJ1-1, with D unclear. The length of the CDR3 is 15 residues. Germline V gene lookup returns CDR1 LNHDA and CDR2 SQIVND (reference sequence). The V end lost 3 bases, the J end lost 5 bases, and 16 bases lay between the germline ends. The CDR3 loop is CASSMIPTVQTEAFF. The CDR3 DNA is TGTGCCAGTAGTATGATCCCCACAGTTCAGACTGAAGCTTTCTTT.

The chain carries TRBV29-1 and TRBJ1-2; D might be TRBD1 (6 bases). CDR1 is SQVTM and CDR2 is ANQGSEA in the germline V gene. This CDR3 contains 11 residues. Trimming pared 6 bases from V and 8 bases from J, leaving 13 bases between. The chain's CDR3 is CSVSTGWGYTF. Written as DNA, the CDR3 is TGCAGCGTCTCGACAGGATGGGGCTACACCTTC. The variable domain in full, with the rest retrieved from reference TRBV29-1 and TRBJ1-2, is SAVISQKPSRDICQRGTSLTIQCQVDSQVTMMFWYRQQPGQSLTLIATANQGSEATYESGFVIDKFPISRPNLTFSTLTVSNMSPEDSSIYLCSVSTGWGYTFGSGTRLTVV.

For the CDR3, the DNA is TGTGCCAGCAGCTTCGTCCAGGGACTGACCGGGGAGCTGTTTTTT. This gives the protein CASSFVQGLTGELFF. The genes are TRBV7-2 and TRBJ2-2; possibly TRBD2 for D (6 bases). Per the germline V gene, CDR1 is SGHTA and CDR2 is FQGNSA. This CDR3 contains 15 residues. V dropped 3 bases and J dropped 5 bases, with 13 bases sitting between them.

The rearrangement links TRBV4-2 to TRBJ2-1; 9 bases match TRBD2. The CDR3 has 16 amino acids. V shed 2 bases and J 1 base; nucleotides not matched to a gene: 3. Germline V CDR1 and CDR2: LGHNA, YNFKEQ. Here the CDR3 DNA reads TGTGCCAGCAGCCAAAGCAGCGGGGGGTCCTACAATGAGCAGTTCTTC. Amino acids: CASSQSSGGSYNEQFF.

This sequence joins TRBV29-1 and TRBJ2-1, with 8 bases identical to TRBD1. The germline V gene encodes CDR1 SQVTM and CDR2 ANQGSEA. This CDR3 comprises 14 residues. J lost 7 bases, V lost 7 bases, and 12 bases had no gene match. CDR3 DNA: TGCAGCGCCACAAGACAGGGGCCGGGTAATGAGCAGTTCTTC. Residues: CSATRQGPGNEQFF.

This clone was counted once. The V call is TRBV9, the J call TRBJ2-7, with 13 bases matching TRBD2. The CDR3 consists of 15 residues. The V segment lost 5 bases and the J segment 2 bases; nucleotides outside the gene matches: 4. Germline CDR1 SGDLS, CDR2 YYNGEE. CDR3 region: CASSAGTSGTYEQYF. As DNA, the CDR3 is TGTGCCAGCAGTGCCGGGACTAGCGGGACCTACGAGCAGTACTTC.

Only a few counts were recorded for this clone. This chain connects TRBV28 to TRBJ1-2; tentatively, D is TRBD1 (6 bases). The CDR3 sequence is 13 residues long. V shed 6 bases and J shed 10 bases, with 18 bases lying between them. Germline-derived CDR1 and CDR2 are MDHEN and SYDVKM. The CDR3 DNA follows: TGTGCCAGCAGCGATGCACAGGGTCCGGCCTACACCTTC. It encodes CASSDAQGPAYTF.

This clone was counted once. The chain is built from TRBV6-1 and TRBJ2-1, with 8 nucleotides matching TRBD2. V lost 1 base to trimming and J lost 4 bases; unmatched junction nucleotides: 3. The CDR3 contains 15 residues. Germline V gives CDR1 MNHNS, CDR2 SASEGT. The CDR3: CASSEGERGYNEQFF. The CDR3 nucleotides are TGTGCCAGCAGTGAAGGGGAGCGGGGGTACAATGAGCAGTTCTTC.